Below, one T cell receptor (beta chain) is given with its context. These data belong to a study of T cell changes during pregnancy in multiple sclerosis. The germline gives CDR1 ENHRY, CDR2 SYGVKD. Trimming removed 6 bases at V and 7 bases at J, with 12 bases between. This CDR3 comprises 12 residues. TCRdb's table, derived via immunoSEQ multiplex PCR, lists solely in-frame clones and lacks some. Of about 83,000 clones in the sample, 91% are singletons; the top ten hold about 3.8%. The receptor comes from a female donor in good health, serving as a control in a pregnancy study. Some clones in this sample may be carry-over from other donors' samples. The V and J genes are TRBV10-3 and TRBJ1-2, with D perhaps matching TRBD1 (6 bases). The sample here was PBMCs, taken in the first trimester of pregnancy. DNA of the CDR3: TGTGCCATCAGCGGACAGCAGGGTGGCTACACCTTC. Protein product: CAISGQQGGYTF.